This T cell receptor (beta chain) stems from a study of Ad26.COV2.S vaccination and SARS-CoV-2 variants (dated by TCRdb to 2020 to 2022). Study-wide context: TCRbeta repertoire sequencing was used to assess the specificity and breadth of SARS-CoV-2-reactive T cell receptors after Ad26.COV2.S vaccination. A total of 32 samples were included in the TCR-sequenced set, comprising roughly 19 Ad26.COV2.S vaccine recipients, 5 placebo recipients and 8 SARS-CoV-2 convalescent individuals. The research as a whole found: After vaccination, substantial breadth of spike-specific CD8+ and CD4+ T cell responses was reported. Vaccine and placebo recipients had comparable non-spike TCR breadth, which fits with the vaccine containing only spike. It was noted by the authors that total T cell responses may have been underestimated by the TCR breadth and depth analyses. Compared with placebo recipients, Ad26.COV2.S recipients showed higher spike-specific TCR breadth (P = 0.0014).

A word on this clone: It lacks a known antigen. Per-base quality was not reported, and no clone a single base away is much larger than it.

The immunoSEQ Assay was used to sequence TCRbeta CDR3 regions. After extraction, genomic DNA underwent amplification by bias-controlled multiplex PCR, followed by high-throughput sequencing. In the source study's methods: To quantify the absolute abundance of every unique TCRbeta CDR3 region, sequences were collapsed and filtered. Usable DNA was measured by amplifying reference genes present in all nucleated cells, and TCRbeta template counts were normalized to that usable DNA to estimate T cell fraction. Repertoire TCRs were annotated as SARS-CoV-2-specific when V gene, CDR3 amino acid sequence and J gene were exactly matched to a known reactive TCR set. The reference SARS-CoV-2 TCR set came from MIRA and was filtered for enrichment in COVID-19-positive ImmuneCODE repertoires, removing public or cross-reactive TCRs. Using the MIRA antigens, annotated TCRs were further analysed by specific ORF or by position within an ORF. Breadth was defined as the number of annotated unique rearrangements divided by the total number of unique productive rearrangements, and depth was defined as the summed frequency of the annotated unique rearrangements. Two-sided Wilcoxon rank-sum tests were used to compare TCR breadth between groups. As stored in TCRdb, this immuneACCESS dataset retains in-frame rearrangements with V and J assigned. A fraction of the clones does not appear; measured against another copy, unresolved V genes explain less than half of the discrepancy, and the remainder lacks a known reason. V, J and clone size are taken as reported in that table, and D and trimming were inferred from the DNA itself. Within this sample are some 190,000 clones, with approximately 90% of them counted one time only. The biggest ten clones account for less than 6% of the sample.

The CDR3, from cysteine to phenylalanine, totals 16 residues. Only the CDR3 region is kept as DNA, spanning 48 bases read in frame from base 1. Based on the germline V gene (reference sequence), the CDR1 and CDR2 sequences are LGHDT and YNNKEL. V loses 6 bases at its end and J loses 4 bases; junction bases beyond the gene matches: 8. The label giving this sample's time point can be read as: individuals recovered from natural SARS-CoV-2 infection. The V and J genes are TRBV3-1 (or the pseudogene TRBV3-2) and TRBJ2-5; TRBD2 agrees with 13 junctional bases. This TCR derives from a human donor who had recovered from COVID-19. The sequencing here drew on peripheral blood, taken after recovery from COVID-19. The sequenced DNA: TGTGCCAGCAGTCGAGAGGGACTAGCGGGGCTAGAGACCCAGTACTTC. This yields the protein CASSREGLAGLETQYF.